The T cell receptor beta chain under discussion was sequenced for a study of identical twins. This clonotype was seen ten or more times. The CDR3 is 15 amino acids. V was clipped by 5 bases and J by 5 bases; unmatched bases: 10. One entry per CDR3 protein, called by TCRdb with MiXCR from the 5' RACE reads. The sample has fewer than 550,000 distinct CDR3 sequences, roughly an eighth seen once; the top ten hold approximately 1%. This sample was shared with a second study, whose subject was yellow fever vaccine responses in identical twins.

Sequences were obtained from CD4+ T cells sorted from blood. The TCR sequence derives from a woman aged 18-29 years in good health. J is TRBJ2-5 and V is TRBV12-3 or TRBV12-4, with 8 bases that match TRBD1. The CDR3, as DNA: TGTGCCAGCAGTAGTACAGGACAGGGATTCGAGACCCAGTACTTC. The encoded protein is CASSSTGQGFETQYF.